The entry below describes one TCR beta chain. Antigen unknown. This entry comes from a study of monozygotic twins with inflammatory bowel disease. Study-level results: Possibly because of limited power, concordant and discordant twins showed no difference in repertoire similarity.

This CDR3 comprises 15 residues. Germline assignment: CDR1 MDHEN and CDR2 SYDVKM. TCRdb re-called the 5' RACE reads; one entry per CDR3 protein, DNA not given. The sample data list roughly 200,000 distinct CDR3 sequences. This clonotype was sampled from a human donor with ulcerative colitis or Crohn's disease, or a healthy co-twin of an affected twin (not recorded which). This chain joins TRBV28 and TRBJ2-4; TCRdb's D call of TRBD2 is untestable without DNA. The sample consisted of blood. CDR3 in amino acids: CASRPLALAKNIQYF.